This is a list of T cell receptor beta chains from one sample in a study of cytomegalovirus exposure and HLA in healthy donors. Sequencing was performed with immunoSEQ multiplex PCR; in TCRdb, only in-frame clones are kept and a portion is missing. The sample lists around 220,000 clones; about 74% were seen once. The material sequenced was PBMCs. These receptor sequences come from a man in his forties in good health and CMV-seronegative. Each CDR3 is given with its conserved first and last residue. Fields, in order: V gene, J gene, CDR3 protein.

>TRBV27|TRBJ2-7
CASRPDRGIDEQYF
>TRBV2|TRBJ2-3
CASSPDYPQYF
>TRBV7-3|TRBJ2-3
CASSWEGPDTQYF
>TRBV7-8|TRBJ2-6
CASSRLIGANVLTF
>TRBV19|TRBJ2-2
CASTPGQTLTGELFF
>TRBV4-2|TRBJ2-7
CASSQDLTGGGEQYF
>TRBV19|TRBJ1-3
CASSDRGGTGNTIYF
>TRBV9|TRBJ2-1
CASSEGGLSYNEQFF
>TRBV6-5|TRBJ1-6
CASSRKALGDSPLHF
>TRBV2|TRBJ1-5
CASSGTGEQPQHF
>TRBV19|TRBJ2-3
CASSSGGLTDTQYF
>TRBV19|TRBJ1-5
CASSIDLVRTQHF
>TRBV6-5|TRBJ2-3
CASSSRQGGDTQYF
>TRBV7-8|TRBJ2-1
CASSFPGLAGHASSYNEQFF
>TRBV2|TRBJ2-1
CASSETEWSYNEQFF
>TRBV6-6|TRBJ1-5
CASSPLNQPQHF
>TRBV28|TRBJ2-7
CASSLLPGTSGTYEQYF
>TRBV4-2|TRBJ1-2
CASSQGGEGIYGYTF
>TRBV9|TRBJ2-1
CASSVYGTVNEQFF
>TRBV30|TRBJ2-7
CAWSVLGTGAYEQYF
>TRBV7-8|TRBJ1-1
CASSKDRGMNTEAFF
>TRBV28|TRBJ2-1
CASSSSGVSYNEQFF
>TRBV9|TRBJ1-2
CASSVEPGGGDGYTF